This TCR beta chain was sequenced during a study of blood T cell repertoires in COVID-19. Original processing methods: The authors estimated nucleated cell counts from reference gene primer amplification. Generated by immunoSEQ multiplex PCR, the TCRdb table keeps only in-frame clones and is missing some. The V and J calls and the clone size are those of that table, but D and trimming were determined from the DNA. The data contain roughly 320,000 clones, 65% to 90% of them singletons. Germline-derived CDR1 and CDR2 are LGHNA and YNFKEQ. The CDR3 length is 16 residues. The germline V and J ends were trimmed by 1 base and 2 bases, with 14 bases remaining between them.

Specimen: peripheral blood. The sequence was collected from a human donor in a cohort sampled during active COVID-19. The chain is built from TRBV4-2 and TRBJ1-1; tentative D call: TRBD1 (5 bases). The CDR3 region is CASSQASTVGNTEAFF. The DNA for the CDR3 is TGTGCCAGCAGCCAAGCCTCGACAGTAGGAAACACTGAAGCTTTCTTT.